Sequencing of this TCR beta chain was carried out in a study of molecular identifiers for immune sequencing clone quantification. Notes on the study in general: Amid roughly 1 million naive cells, spiked Jurkat TCR RNA from one cell was reportedly still detectable.

Concerning this clonotype itself: Its specificity is unknown.

Previously described methods and listed TCR primers produced bulk TCR libraries. TCRdb re-analysed the PCR reads in MiXCR, keeping a single row per CDR3 protein. This table holds 65,000 or so distinct CDR3 sequences, approximately 17% found once. Sorting captured naive CD8 T cells as CD8+CD4-CCR7+CD45RA+. Sample: naive CD8+ T cells from blood, with Jurkat cell RNA spiked in. Subset indicated: FACS-sorted CD8+CD4-CCR7+CD45RA+ naive T cells. The receptor comes from a human donor in good health. Some libraries in this study had Jurkat cell RNA spiked in.

The CDR3 loop is CASSSVVAGGLPSNEQFF. The CDR3 nucleotides are TGTGCCAGCAGCTCCGTTGTAGCGGGAGGGTTGCCTTCCAACGAGCAGTTCTTC. The chain employs TRBV7-2 and TRBJ2-1, with 11 bases aligning to TRBD2. This CDR3 contains 18 residues. Germline CDR1 reads SGHTA; CDR2 reads FQGNSA. Trimming took 4 bases from V and 10 from J; bases not matched to a gene: 18.